The 18 T cell receptor beta chains below come from one sample, sequenced in a study of human T cells and chemical hapten exposure. Each CDR3 protein gets one entry after TCRdb re-called the 5' RACE reads with MiXCR. This sample has under 100,000 distinct CDR3 sequences, with roughly 15% found just once. The authors extracted total RNA from unfractionated whole blood. These receptors all come from a female donor in good health.

The chain links TRBV12-3 or TRBV12-4 to TRBJ2-3; 9 positions match TRBD2. The CDR3 has 15 amino acids. Unmatched junction bases numbered 6, after V lost 2 bases and J lost 6 bases. The chain's CDR3 is CASSLSASGVDTQYF. The CDR3 DNA is TGTGCCAGCAGTTTATCCGCTAGCGGGGTTGATACGCAGTATTTT.

The chain uses TRBV12-5 and TRBJ2-1, with 9 bases fitting TRBD1. This CDR3 contains 15 residues. Trimming took 3 bases from V and 6 from J; bases not matched to a gene: 6. The germline gives CDR1 LGHNT, CDR2 FRNRAP. DNA of the CDR3: TGTGCTAGTGGTTTAGGGGACAGGGCTAGCAATGAGCAGTTCTTC. Translated: CASGLGDRASNEQFF.

In this sample, this clonotype turned up once. In DNA form, the CDR3 reads TGTGCCAGCAGTTTAACCAGGGCGGTGAATGAGCAGTTCTTC. Translating gives CASSLTRAVNEQFF. This rearrangement joins TRBV28 to TRBJ2-1, with TRBD1 as a possible D gene (5 bases). The CDR3 has 14 residues. Trimming left V 2 bases short and J 7 bases short, with 12 bases between. The germline V gene has CDR1 MDHEN and CDR2 SYDVKM.

The CDR3 protein is CASTLMNTEAFF. The CDR3 region has the DNA TGTGCCAGTACTCTGATGAACACTGAAGCTTTCTTT. The chain joins TRBV12-3 or TRBV12-4 to TRBJ1-1; D unresolved. Trimming left V 9 bases short and J 0 bases short, with 8 bases between. The CDR3 has 12 residues.

This clonotype was counted a few times. J is TRBJ1-2 and V is TRBV5-1; TRBD1 is a possible D gene (5 bases). The CDR3 has 14 residues. Trimming took off 4 bases at V and 4 bases at J, with 14 bases between the two ends. Per the germline V gene, CDR1 is SGHRS and CDR2 is YFSETQ. Here the CDR3 DNA reads TGCGCCAGCAGCCCTGCTGCAGGGATCTATGGCTACACCTTC. Encoded protein: CASSPAAGIYGYTF.

The chain is built from TRBV5-1 and TRBJ2-5; TRBD1 or TRBD2 may be the D gene (6 bases each). This CDR3 is built from 16 residues. Germline lookup yields CDR1 SGHRS and CDR2 YFSETQ. The V and J ends lost 0 bases and 5 bases respectively, with 17 bases between them. This CDR3 reads CASSLEVGGAPETQYF. In DNA, the CDR3 is TGCGCCAGCAGCTTGGAAGTCGGGGGCGCCCCGGAGACCCAGTACTTC.

V usage is TRBV10-3 and J usage is TRBJ2-1; 14 nucleotides align to TRBD2. The ends lost 8 bases at V and 6 bases at J; junction bases unmatched: 9. This CDR3 comprises 16 residues. CDR1 ENHRY and CDR2 SYGVKD come from the germline V gene. DNA for the CDR3: TGTGCCATCGCTGGGCCGGGACTAGCGGGAGTCAATGAGCAGTTCTTC. It specifies CAIAGPGLAGVNEQFF.

This chain uses TRBV28 with TRBJ1-1, with D possibly matching TRBD1 (5 bases). This CDR3 spans 14 amino acids. The germline V gene encodes CDR1 MDHEN and CDR2 SYDVKM. The V gene lost 7 bases and the J gene lost 0 bases, with 12 bases spanning the gap. The CDR3 region is CASTLGLLNTEAFF. The CDR3 nucleotides are TGTGCCAGCACCCTGGGACTTTTGAACACTGAAGCTTTCTTT.

The table lists this clonotype with a few counts. This chain links TRBV20-1 with TRBJ2-5; D unclear. Per germline, CDR1 DFQATT and CDR2 SNEGSKA (reference sequence). The CDR3 sequence is 12 residues long. V was trimmed by 3 bases and J by 5 bases, leaving 10 bases between them. This CDR3 reads CSASLEHETQYF. The CDR3 DNA is TGCAGTGCTAGTCTTGAACACGAGACCCAGTACTTC.

The chain couples TRBV5-1 to TRBJ1-6; the D gene is possibly TRBD1 (5 bases). The length of the CDR3 is 17 residues. V lost 4 bases and J 0 bases, leaving 14 bases between the germline ends. Per germline, CDR1 SGHRS and CDR2 YFSETQ. CDR3 loop: CASSLGRGYSYNSPLHF. The CDR3 DNA sequence: TGCGCCAGCAGCCTGGGACGGGGATACTCCTATAATTCACCCCTCCACTTT.

V and J are TRBV6-2 or TRBV6-3 and TRBJ2-2, with TRBD2 as a possible D gene (6 bases). This CDR3 is built from 15 residues. Per germline, CDR1 MNHEY and CDR2 SVGEGT. V lost 2 bases, J lost 4 bases, and 11 bases lay in between. In DNA form, the CDR3 reads TGTGCCAGCAGTTACCCGACTAGGGCCACCGGGGAGCTGTTTTTT. Protein: CASSYPTRATGELFF.

This clonotype showed up just a few times. V usage is TRBV4-1 and J usage is TRBJ2-3; 10 bases match TRBD2. With V trimmed by 0 bases and J by 0 bases, 12 bases remained unmatched. The CDR3 has 20 amino acids. CDR1 MGHRA and CDR2 YSYEKL come from the germline V gene. CDR3: CASSQDGQTSGSFSTDTQYF. In nucleotides, the CDR3 is TGCGCCAGCAGCCAAGATGGCCAGACTAGCGGGTCCTTTAGCACAGATACGCAGTATTTT.

The V call is TRBV19, the J call TRBJ2-5, with a tentative D call TRBD1 (6 bases). Germline loops: CDR1 LNHDA, CDR2 SQIVND (reference sequence). Trimming left V 5 bases short and J 1 base short, with 17 bases between. This CDR3 comprises 16 residues. CDR3 protein: CASSPGQLSSQETQYF. The CDR3 DNA sequence: TGTGCCAGTAGTCCCGGACAGCTAAGCTCCCAAGAGACCCAGTACTTC.

This clonotype was seen only a few times. The V gene is TRBV29-1, the J gene TRBJ2-5; unclear D gene. The CDR3 sequence is 12 residues long. V lost 4 bases and J 5 bases, leaving 11 bases between the germline ends. Germline V gene data show CDR1 as SQVTM and CDR2 as ANQGSEA. The CDR3 reads CSVAGRGETQYF. The CDR3 nucleotides are TGCAGCGTTGCCGGCCGTGGGGAGACCCAGTACTTC.

This clonotype turned up a few times. The chain has TRBV4-3 and TRBJ2-1; D possibly matches TRBD1 or TRBD2 (5 bases each). CDR3 size: 15 residues. V was clipped by 3 bases and J by 3 bases, with 12 bases between them. The germline V gene encodes CDR1 LGHNA and CDR2 YSLEER. CDR3 protein: CASSQDRGLYNEQFF. CDR3 coding DNA: TGCGCCAGCAGCCAGGACCGGGGCCTCTACAATGAGCAGTTCTTC.

This chain links TRBV10-3 with TRBJ2-5, with D perhaps matching TRBD1 or TRBD2 (5 bases each). CDR3 length: 16 residues. Trimming removed 11 bases at V and 1 base at J, with 23 bases between. Germline V CDR1 and CDR2: ENHRY, SYGVKD. The CDR3 region is CAHTFLQGGGQETQYF. CDR3 nucleotide sequence: TGTGCCCACACCTTCCTGCAGGGCGGAGGCCAAGAGACCCAGTACTTC.

In this sample, this clonotype turned up once. The chain is built from TRBV6-2 or TRBV6-3 and TRBJ2-7; D is undetermined. The germline V gene has CDR1 MNHEY and CDR2 SVGEGT. V shed 6 bases and J shed 2 bases, with 5 bases lying between them. The CDR3 length is 11 residues. The CDR3 sequence: CASSRAYEQYF. Here the CDR3 DNA reads TGTGCCAGCAGCCGAGCCTACGAGCAGTACTTC.

At least ten counts were recorded for this clonotype. The chain carries TRBV16 and TRBJ2-3; D is ambiguous. Looked up from germline, CDR1 is KGHSY and CDR2 is FQNENV. The CDR3 consists of 14 residues. Trimming stripped 4 bases from V and 6 bases from J, with 14 bases between. This CDR3 is CASSPFGQTDTQYF. CDR3 DNA: TGTGCCAGCAGCCCCTTCGGTCAAACCGATACGCAGTATTTT.